This T cell receptor (beta chain) is drawn from a study of T cell responses to AZD1222 COVID-19 vaccine. Overall study: Doses given second, at about 4 or about 12 weeks, were pooled. Study findings and constraints: Every sample of the repertoires postdated the peak T cell response. Reports say nearly half of spike-specific TCRs go after unmutated variant regions.

Per the germline V gene, CDR1 is MDHEN and CDR2 is SYDVKM. This CDR3 contains 14 residues. V shed 6 bases, J shed 8 bases, and the junction held 12 bases outside the gene matches. Generated by immunoSEQ multiplex PCR, the TCRdb table keeps only in-frame clones and is missing some. The sample records roughly 180,000 clones, 91% being singletons. Concerning this clone itself: Antigen specificity is unknown.

This sample comprised peripheral blood, obtained on day 0 of AZD1222 vaccination. V usage is TRBV28 and J usage is TRBJ1-2; TRBD1 agrees at 7 bases. The clonotype was recovered from an adult in good health. Here the CDR3 DNA reads TGTGCCAGCAGCCGAGACAGGGTGATAGGAGGCTACACCTTC. Translating gives CASSRDRVIGGYTF.